This T cell receptor beta chain stems from a study of blood T cell repertoires in COVID-19. Study overall: Sites across the United States, Italy and Spain contributed samples from acute and convalescent COVID-19. PBMCs, B-cell-depleted T cells, or T cells were the source of the cDNA or gDNA that made up the material.

Trimming stripped 0 bases from V and 5 bases from J, with 14 bases between. This CDR3 contains 16 residues. Original data processing: Estimates of nucleated cell counts were drawn from the amplification of reference gene primers. This table comes from immunoSEQ multiplex PCR, and its TCRdb copy is limited to in-frame clones, with some not included. V and J calls and clone size are those listed in that table; D and trimming were worked out from the DNA. Among roughly 150,000 clones listed, roughly 80% were seen once. This TCR was recovered from a man between 50 and 59 years old with active or convalescent COVID-19. What was sequenced was peripheral blood. The chain has TRBV23-1 and TRBJ2-1; possibly TRBD1 for D (5 bases). TRBV23-1 is known as an ORF, though its function is uncertain. The CDR3 loop is CASSQSGQVADNEQFF. The CDR3 region has the DNA TGCGCCAGCAGTCAATCGGGGCAGGTCGCGGACAATGAGCAGTTCTTC.